Below, 21 T cell receptor beta chains from the same sample are listed, as sequenced in a study of T-cell reconstitution after alpha-beta-depleted transplantation in children. Using unique molecular identifiers, the investigators prepared the TCRbeta library. TCRdb recomputed calls from the PCR reads with MiXCR, one row per CDR3 protein. The sample has about 230,000 distinct CDR3 sequences, 8.5% to 10% seen once. This material consisted of PBMCs from the stem cell graft donor, taken from the stem cell graft. These receptors all stem from a human donor who donated a stem cell graft to a child with acute lymphoblastic leukemia.

The chain links TRBV18 to TRBJ1-2; 12 nucleotides line up with TRBD1. CDR3 length: 16 residues. V trimming: 2 bases; J trimming: 4 bases; junction bases outside the gene matches: 5. CDR1 and CDR2 from the germline V gene are KGHSH and LQKENI. This CDR3 reads CASSPAGTGGTYGYTF. CDR3 nucleotide sequence: TGTGCCAGCTCACCAGCCGGGACAGGGGGCACCTATGGCTACACCTTC.

This clonotype was seen more than once but under ten times. J is TRBJ2-7 and V is TRBV5-6, with D maybe TRBD1 (5 bases). CDR3 size: 15 residues. Germline CDR1 and CDR2: SGHDT and YYEEEE. V was cut by 4 bases and J by 0 bases, with 14 bases left in between. This chain's CDR3 is CASSIGAYFSYEQYF. The DNA of the CDR3 is TGTGCCAGCAGCATAGGGGCCTATTTCTCCTACGAGCAGTACTTC.

The rearrangement links TRBV6-2 or TRBV6-3 to TRBJ1-6; 7 nucleotides agree with TRBD1. This CDR3 has 15 amino acids. Losses at the gene ends were 6 bases for V and 4 bases for J; bases not matched to a gene: 6. Germline assignment: CDR1 MNHEY and CDR2 SVGEGT. CDR3 sequence reads: CASRPGQTYNSPLHF. CDR3 sequence (DNA): TGTGCCAGCAGACCGGGACAGACTTATAATTCACCCCTCCACTTT.

This clonotype was detected many times. The rearrangement links TRBV18 to TRBJ2-1; 10 positions agree with TRBD2. CDR1 KGHSH and CDR2 LQKENI come from the germline V gene. With 0 bases clipped from V and 4 bases from J, the junction kept 3 bases outside the gene matches. There are 16 residues in the CDR3. CDR3 in DNA: TGTGCCAGCTCACCACCTAGCGGGGGGCGATACAATGAGCAGTTCTTC. Its translation: CASSPPSGGRYNEQFF.

The chain is built from TRBV6-5 and TRBJ1-1; D gene unclear. CDR3 size: 11 residues. The germline gives CDR1 MNHEY, CDR2 SVGAGI. The ends were cut back, 9 bases at V and 1 base at J, with 6 bases in the middle. DNA for the CDR3: TGTGCCAGAAACACGAACACTGAAGCTTTCTTT. Its translation: CARNTNTEAFF.

This clonotype occurred a few times. V is TRBV7-6 and J is TRBJ2-7; unclear D gene. Looked up from germline, CDR1 is SGHVS and CDR2 is FNYEAQ. This CDR3 comprises 16 residues. V lost 5 bases to trimming and J lost 0 bases, with 17 bases between them. DNA for the CDR3: TGTGCCAGCAGCCCCTTGGTAGGGAAGAGCTCCTACGAGCAGTACTTC. Encoded protein: CASSPLVGKSSYEQYF.

This clonotype was picked up a small number of times. The rearrangement links TRBV5-1 to TRBJ2-1; the match to TRBD2 covers 12 bases. CDR3 size: 15 residues. The J segment lost 7 bases and the V segment lost 0 bases, leaving 2 bases of the junction unmatched. Germline CDR1 is SGHRS and CDR2 is YFSETQ. Here the CDR3 reads CASSLDLAGGNEQFF. CDR3 bases: TGCGCCAGCAGCTTGGATCTAGCGGGGGGGAATGAGCAGTTCTTC.

This chain connects TRBV15 to TRBJ1-5; 10 nucleotides agree with TRBD1. V was pared by 6 bases and J by 4 bases, with 6 bases of the junction left unmatched. This CDR3 is 15 amino acids long. Germline V gene lookup returns CDR1 LNHNV and CDR2 YYDKDF (reference sequence). DNA for the CDR3: TGTGCCACCAGGCAGGACAGGGGGTCTAATCAGCCCCAGCATTTT. Amino acid sequence: CATRQDRGSNQPQHF.

This clonotype has at least ten counts. The rearrangement uses TRBV3-1 and TRBJ2-7; no definite D call. From germline, CDR1 is LGHDT and CDR2 YNNKEL (reference sequence). There are 14 residues in the CDR3. The V and J ends lost 3 bases and 4 bases respectively, with 13 bases between them. The CDR3 coding sequence is TGTGCCAGCAGCCACCGACTCGGATTGTACGAGCAGTACTTC. Translated, it gives CASSHRLGLYEQYF.

As DNA, the CDR3 is TGTGCCAGTAGACCCGATCGGGGGGCGGGCAATCAGCCCCAGCATTTT. Translation gives CASRPDRGAGNQPQHF. This sequence joins TRBV19 and TRBJ1-5, with D possibly TRBD1 on 6 matching bases. The germline CDR1 and CDR2 sequences are LNHDA and SQIVND (reference sequence). V shed 6 bases and J shed 2 bases, with 17 bases lying between them. The CDR3 has 16 amino acids. Based on the CDR3 plus reference TRBV19 and TRBJ1-5, the full variable domain is DGGITQSPKYLFRKEGQNVTLSCEQNLNHDAMYWYRQDPGQGLRLIYYSQIVNDFQKGDIAEGYSVSREKKESFPLTVTSAQKNPTAFYLCASRPDRGAGNQPQHFGDGTRLSIL.

This clonotype was detected a few times. The chain couples TRBV10-3 to TRBJ2-2; 12 bases agree with TRBD1. The J segment lost 3 bases and the V segment lost 6 bases, leaving 5 bases of the junction unmatched. Germline V gene lookup returns CDR1 ENHRY and CDR2 SYGVKD. This CDR3 has 16 residues. CDR3 region: CAIRGDRGPDTGELFF. The CDR3 nucleotides are TGTGCCATCAGGGGGGACAGGGGGCCGGACACCGGGGAGCTGTTTTTT.

At least ten counts were recorded for this clonotype. The J gene is TRBJ2-1, the V gene TRBV4-1; possibly TRBD1 for D (5 bases). This CDR3 contains 14 residues. Trimming stripped 2 bases from V and 9 bases from J, with 14 bases between. CDR1 is MGHRA, CDR2 YSYEKL, per germline. CDR3 nucleotides: TGCGCCAGCAGCCAACGACAGTTTTCGGGTGAGCAGTTCTTC. Amino acid sequence: CASSQRQFSGEQFF.

This clonotype was seen at least ten times. The chain links TRBV5-1 to TRBJ1-1, with D hard to call. Trimming removed 0 bases at V and 2 bases at J, with 11 bases between. Germline V gene sequence: CDR1 SGHRS, CDR2 YFSETQ. This CDR3 contains 15 residues. In DNA form, the CDR3 reads TGCGCCAGCAGCTTGGCCCCCCGGGGTAACACTGAAGCTTTCTTT. Translated: CASSLAPRGNTEAFF.

The rearrangement joins TRBV7-2 to TRBJ2-5; either TRBD1 or TRBD2 may fit D (7 bases each). CDR1 is SGHTA, CDR2 FQGNSA, per germline. The CDR3 is 16 residues long. The germline V and J ends were trimmed by 3 bases and 1 base, with 15 bases remaining between them. The CDR3 bases are TGTGCCAGCAGCTTCCAGGGGGGGTCTTCCCAAGAGACCCAGTACTTC. This encodes CASSFQGGSSQETQYF.

In its sample, this clonotype was seen many times. Germline and junction disagree at one end, which may indicate a read error. The chain links TRBV5-1 to TRBJ2-2; D not certain. Germline CDR1 SGHRS, CDR2 YFSETQ. CDR3 length equals 13 residues. The CDR3 region has the DNA TGTGCCAGCTCACTGGGGAACACCGGGGAGCTGTTTTTT. Its translation: CASSLGNTGELFF.

The table lists this clonotype with many counts. The chain uses TRBV5-1 and TRBJ2-5, with 8 bases identical to TRBD2. The CDR3 runs 14 residues. Germline V lookup: CDR1 SGHRS, CDR2 YFSETQ. V trimming: 4 bases; J trimming: 1 base; junction bases outside the gene matches: 3. The CDR3 sequence: CASSPGGGQETQYF. Here the CDR3 DNA reads TGCGCCAGCAGCCCCGGGGGGGGCCAAGAGACCCAGTACTTC.

This clonotype was seen only a few times. The J gene is TRBJ2-7, the V gene TRBV27; tentatively, D is TRBD2 (5 bases). This CDR3 contains 14 residues. Germline assignment: CDR1 MNHEY and CDR2 SMNVEV (reference sequence). V was cut by 3 bases and J by 2 bases, with 11 bases left in between. CDR3 residues: CASSLMRAPYEQYF. For the CDR3, the DNA is TGTGCCAGCAGTTTGATGCGGGCGCCCTACGAGCAGTACTTC.

The chain employs TRBV12-3 or TRBV12-4 and TRBJ2-7; 8 nucleotides agree with TRBD2. V lost 7 bases and J lost 3; bases outside the gene matches: 11. The CDR3 runs to 15 residues. CDR3: CASTWGSGSIYEQYF. As DNA, the CDR3 is TGTGCCAGCACCTGGGGGAGCGGGAGTATCTACGAGCAGTACTTC.

The chain employs TRBV23-1 and TRBJ2-6; 7 bases map to TRBD2. Being an ORF, TRBV23-1 has a function that is uncertain. V shed 2 bases and J 4 bases; nucleotides not matched to a gene: 23. The CDR3 length is 22 residues. The CDR3 DNA follows: TGCGCCAGCAGTCAAGAAAAATTTACTCTCGCGCGGGGGAAATTGGGGGCCAACGTCCTGACTTTC. Residues: CASSQEKFTLARGKLGANVLTF.

In this sample, this clonotype turned up a few times. The chain combines TRBV18 with TRBJ2-5; TRBD2 is a possible D gene (6 bases). V gave up 4 bases and J gave up 2 bases, with 14 bases separating them. CDR3 length: 15 amino acids. Germline V gene sequence: CDR1 KGHSH, CDR2 LQKENI. The CDR3 region is CASSQTTRAQETQYF. For the CDR3, the DNA is TGTGCCAGCTCACAGACGACTAGGGCTCAAGAGACCCAGTACTTC.

V gene TRBV12-3 or TRBV12-4 combines with J gene TRBJ2-3; TRBD2 matches at 8 bases. The CDR3 sequence is 15 residues long. Trimming at V came to 7 bases and at J to 6 bases, leaving 12 bases not matched to a gene. Here the CDR3 DNA reads TGTGCCAGCACTCCTTACCGGGGGGGAACGGATACGCAGTATTTT. Translated, it gives CASTPYRGGTDTQYF.